Sequencing of this TCR beta chain was carried out in a study of blood T cell repertoires in COVID-19. Study in general: COVID-19 samples collected from the United States, Italy and Spain covered acute and convalescent phases.

Original handling: Reference gene primer amplification gave estimated nucleated cell counts. The assay was immunoSEQ multiplex PCR, and TCRdb's table has in-frame clones only and misses some. V, J and clone size reflect that table, while D and trimming were determined from the DNA. The sample shows some 310,000 clones, roughly 84% of them seen only once. The V segment lost 0 bases and the J segment 6 bases; nucleotides outside the gene matches: 2. The CDR3 totals 15 residues. Per the germline V gene, CDR1 is KGHSH and CDR2 is LQKENI. Sequences were obtained from peripheral blood. V is TRBV18 and J is TRBJ2-5; 12 nucleotides align to TRBD1. This TCR derives from a man between 50 and 59 years old with active or convalescent COVID-19. The CDR3 sequence: CASSPPGQGAQTQYF. The CDR3, as DNA: TGTGCCAGCTCACCACCGGGACAGGGGGCACAGACCCAGTACTTC.